These 21 T cell receptor beta chains came from one sample sequenced in a study of T-cell memory formation after mild COVID-19. TCRdb re-analysed the 5' RACE reads in MiXCR, keeping a single row per CDR3 protein. Of some 600,000 distinct CDR3 sequences in the sample, around 16% were seen once. Sequenced input: PBMCs or a T cell subset sorted from them (not recorded which). These receptor sequences come from an adult woman who had mild COVID-19 (a few samples of this study predate the infection). Cell type and time point are not known.

This sequence joins TRBV3-1 and TRBJ1-2, with 10 bases that match TRBD1. Germline CDR1 reads LGHDT; CDR2 reads YNNKEL (reference sequence). Trimming cost V 8 bases and J 2 bases; bases outside gene matches: 11. The CDR3 runs 16 residues. Here the CDR3 reads CASRRHGQGVNYGYTF. The CDR3 DNA reads as TGTGCCAGCCGGCGACACGGACAGGGGGTGAACTATGGCTACACCTTC.

The rearrangement joins TRBV7-2 to TRBJ2-1, with D unresolved. The CDR3 is made up of 17 amino acids. Trimming took off 5 bases at V and 4 bases at J, with 21 bases between the two ends. The germline CDR1 and CDR2 sequences are SGHTA and FQGNSA. DNA for the CDR3: TGTGCCAGCAGCACCGTACATCAAACACTCCTTTACAATGAGCAGTTCTTC. Translated: CASSTVHQTLLYNEQFF.

This clonotype was observed once. The V and J genes are TRBV2 and TRBJ2-7, with D possibly TRBD2 on 6 matching bases. This CDR3 has 12 residues. V was pared by 6 bases and J by 4 bases, with 10 bases between. In germline, CDR1 is SNHLY, CDR2 FYNNEI. The CDR3 nucleotides are TGTGCCAGCAGGACGGGGGTTTACGAGCAGTACTTC. Protein product: CASRTGVYEQYF.

The chain employs TRBV7-6 and TRBJ2-5; D might be TRBD1 or TRBD2, each matching 5 bases. The CDR3 is 15 residues long. Germline V gives CDR1 SGHVS, CDR2 FNYEAQ. Trimming removed 5 bases at V and 3 bases at J, with 16 bases between. CDR3 residues: CASSLRGRAEETQYF. The DNA of the CDR3 is TGTGCCAGCAGCCTACGGGGCAGAGCAGAAGAGACCCAGTACTTC.

This clonotype was detected a few times. The chain joins TRBV18 to TRBJ1-1; 7 bases align to TRBD1. Germline CDR1 KGHSH, CDR2 LQKENI. J gave up 1 base and V 1 base, and 3 bases lay outside the gene matches. The CDR3 consists of 15 residues. As DNA, the CDR3 is TGTGCCAGCTCACCACAGGGGGCTCAGAACACTGAAGCTTTCTTT. Its protein product is CASSPQGAQNTEAFF. Using reference TRBV18 and TRBJ1-1 for the parts outside the CDR3, the full variable domain is NAGVMQNPRHLVRRRGQEARLRCSPMKGHSHVYWYRQLPEEGLKFMVYLQKENIIDESGMPKERFSAEFPKEGPSILRIQQVVRGDSAAYFCASSPQGAQNTEAFFGQGTRLTVV.

This chain connects TRBV4-1 to TRBJ2-1; D is unclear. CDR1 and CDR2 (germline): MGHRA, YSYEKL. The V end was cut by 3 bases, the J end by 6 bases, with 9 bases between. The CDR3 contains 13 residues. The CDR3 nucleotides are TGCGCCAGCAGCCACTACCATGGCAATGAGCAGTTCTTC. As protein: CASSHYHGNEQFF.

This clonotype was found many times. The J gene is TRBJ1-1, the V gene TRBV7-9, with TRBD1 as a possible D gene (5 bases). V was pared by 3 bases and J by 1 base, with 9 bases between. The CDR3 totals 14 residues. CDR1 is SEHNR and CDR2 is FQNEAQ in the germline V gene (reference sequence). CDR3 loop: CASSLMTANTEAFF. The CDR3 DNA reads TGTGCCAGCAGCTTGATGACAGCGAACACTGAAGCTTTCTTT.

This clonotype was seen a handful of times. CDR3 in amino acids: CASSEWGSGRSQETQYF. CDR3 nucleotide sequence: TGTGCCAGCAGTGAATGGGGCAGCGGGAGGAGCCAAGAGACCCAGTACTTC. This sequence joins TRBV25-1 and TRBJ2-5; 9 bases align to TRBD2. Germline values: CDR1 MGHDK, CDR2 SYGVNS. The ends lost 1 base at V and 1 base at J; junction bases unmatched: 7. This CDR3 contains 17 residues.

This clonotype has only a few counts. V is TRBV24-1 and J is TRBJ2-1, with 9 bases fitting TRBD2. Germline V gene lookup returns CDR1 KGHDR and CDR2 SFDVKD. Trimming cost V 0 bases and J 0 bases; bases outside gene matches: 2. This CDR3 spans 17 amino acids. CDR3 protein: CATSDLISGSSYNEQFF. The CDR3 DNA reads TGTGCCACCAGTGATTTGATTAGCGGGAGCTCCTACAATGAGCAGTTCTTC.

The V gene is TRBV5-5, the J gene TRBJ2-5; 7 positions match TRBD1. CDR1 is SGHKS and CDR2 is YYEKEE in the germline V gene (reference sequence). V shed 2 bases, J shed 6 bases, and the junction held 4 bases outside the gene matches. This CDR3 spans 13 amino acids. The CDR3, as DNA: TGTGCCAGCAGCTTCGGGACAGACCAGACCCAGTACTTC. Translation gives CASSFGTDQTQYF.

This clonotype turned up a few times. The rearrangement joins TRBV12-3 or TRBV12-4 to TRBJ2-3, with TRBD2 matching over 8 bases. With V trimmed by 3 bases and J by 2 bases, 7 bases remained unmatched. The CDR3 is 16 residues long. This chain's CDR3 is CASSFSPSGFTDTQYF. The CDR3 DNA follows: TGTGCCAGCAGTTTCTCGCCTAGCGGGTTCACAGATACGCAGTATTTT.

This chain uses TRBV5-1 with TRBJ1-1; perhaps TRBD1 as D (6 bases). CDR1 is SGHRS, CDR2 YFSETQ, per germline. The V end was cut by 2 bases, the J end by 4 bases, with 12 bases between. This CDR3 spans 14 amino acids. The CDR3 loop reads CASSLQGRGTEAFF. The CDR3 region has the DNA TGCGCCAGCAGCTTACAGGGAAGAGGCACTGAAGCTTTCTTT.

This clonotype was found many times. The chain carries TRBV7-2 and TRBJ2-1, with 9 bases matching TRBD1. The V gene's germline CDR1 is SGHTA and CDR2 FQGNSA. V lost 7 bases to trimming and J lost 4 bases; unmatched junction nucleotides: 5. The CDR3 has 14 amino acids. CDR3 in DNA: TGTGCCAGCACCCCGGGACAGGGTTACAATGAGCAGTTCTTC. This codes for CASTPGQGYNEQFF.

The V gene is TRBV4-1, the J gene TRBJ2-5, with 9 bases matching TRBD2. The CDR3 length is 16 residues. With 0 bases clipped from V and 4 bases from J, the junction kept 6 bases outside the gene matches. Germline V gene sequence: CDR1 MGHRA, CDR2 YSYEKL. CDR3 in DNA: TGCGCCAGCAGCCAAGATCTGGCGGGGGGGCGAGAGACCCAGTACTTC. Residues: CASSQDLAGGRETQYF.

This chain uses TRBV2 with TRBJ2-7; TRBD1 agrees at 8 bases. The CDR3 contains 14 residues. Germline V CDR1 and CDR2: SNHLY, FYNNEI. Trimming took 5 bases from V and 6 from J; bases not matched to a gene: 9. CDR3 coding DNA: TGTGCCAGCAGTTATGACAGGGGACCTCCCGAGCAGTACTTC. This sequence encodes CASSYDRGPPEQYF.

This clonotype has just a few counts. V gene TRBV4-2 combines with J gene TRBJ2-1; D may match TRBD1 or TRBD2 (5 bases each). Germline CDR1 reads LGHNA; CDR2 reads YNFKEQ. V lost 5 bases and J lost 6, with 17 bases in between. This CDR3 is built from 15 residues. The CDR3, as DNA: TGTGCCAGCAGCGCCTCGGCGTCGGGGCTCAATGAGCAGTTCTTC. Amino acid sequence: CASSASASGLNEQFF.

This CDR3 is CASSLWGGNTIYF. The CDR3 DNA follows: TGTGCCAGCAGTTTGTGGGGCGGAAACACCATATATTTT. J is TRBJ1-3 and V is TRBV12-3 or TRBV12-4; possible D gene TRBD1, 5 bases. V was shortened by 3 bases and J by 4 bases, with 7 bases between the two germline ends. This CDR3 region has 13 residues.

The chain links TRBV5-1 to TRBJ2-1; 9 bases map to TRBD1. This CDR3 region has 16 residues. V gave up 0 bases and J gave up 7 bases; unmatched junction bases: 8. CDR1 is SGHRS, CDR2 YFSETQ, per germline. The CDR3 sequence: CASSLEPGQGLNEQFF. DNA of the CDR3: TGCGCCAGCAGCTTGGAGCCGGGACAGGGATTGAATGAGCAGTTCTTC.

The V and J genes are TRBV20-1 and TRBJ2-1; D is tentatively TRBD1 or TRBD2 (5 bases each). The CDR3 contains 17 residues. CDR1 DFQATT and CDR2 SNEGSKA come from the germline V gene (reference sequence). The ends were cut back, 0 bases at V and 6 bases at J, with 21 bases in the middle. CDR3 residues: CSARDRLAGTYSNEQFF. The DNA of the CDR3 is TGCAGTGCTAGAGATAGGCTAGCCGGGACCTATAGCAATGAGCAGTTCTTC.

This clonotype was detected only a few times. The V call is TRBV15, the J call TRBJ1-2; D uncertain. The CDR3 has 15 amino acids. Germline loops: CDR1 LNHNV, CDR2 YYDKDF (reference sequence). V was trimmed by 3 bases and J by 6 bases, leaving 17 bases between them. The CDR3 DNA is TGTGCCACCAGCAGGGGTATCACCTTGGCGGATGGCTACACCTTC. This gives the protein CATSRGITLADGYTF.

This clonotype was seen at least ten times. The chain is built from TRBV12-3 or TRBV12-4 and TRBJ2-5, with 8 bases that match TRBD1. The CDR3 length is 13 residues. The V segment lost 5 bases and the J segment 5 bases; nucleotides outside the gene matches: 4. The DNA of the CDR3 is TGTGCCAGCAGTCCCCAGGGGGCCGAGACCCAGTACTTC. This translates into CASSPQGAETQYF.